This T cell receptor (beta chain) is drawn from a study of vaccination effects on CD4 cells after COVID-19. Study-level results: The study got few convalescent patients and did not collect any early post-infection timepoints. Infection-derived and vaccine-derived clones contracted markedly late after vaccination.

V dropped 1 base and J dropped 4; count of bases not matched to a gene: 3. Germline-derived CDR1 and CDR2 are SEHNR and FQNEAQ (reference sequence). The CDR3 is made up of 14 amino acids. For this clone: Its target is not known.

Using viral peptide pools, the ViraFEST assay grew out antigen-specific CD4+ T cells prior to sequencing. Upon completion of around 9 days in culture, CD4+ T cells were isolated. The vaccine given was either BNT162b2 or mRNA-1273, in two doses. Researchers reported culturing approximately 2.2 million PBMC in each well, adding 8 to 10 IU/ml IL-2 and 10 ug/ml peptides. The authors exchanged half the medium for IL-2 medium on days 3 and 7. TCRdb's copy holds only in-frame clones and misses some; the assay was immunoSEQ multiplex PCR. This sample yields more than 13,000 clones, of which 60% to 80% are seen a single time; 20% to 25% belongs to the top ten.

This receptor was obtained from a human donor who received a COVID-19 vaccine. The sequencing used CD4+ T cells from PBMCs cultured with HCoV-NL63 spike peptides, collected after COVID-19 vaccination. This chain uses TRBV7-9 with TRBJ2-5, with 7 bases fitting TRBD2. CDR3 in DNA: TGTGCCAGCAGCTTAGGCGGGAGCAGAGAGACCCAGTACTTC. Its protein product is CASSLGGSRETQYF.